A selection of T cell receptor beta chains follows, all from one sample in a study of response to subunit inactivated influenza vaccine. Using its own MiXCR run on the RT-PCR reads, TCRdb lists one record per CDR3 protein. Among more than 400,000 distinct CDR3 sequences, 10% to 11% were seen once, and the ten largest hold approximately 12%. Here the sequenced sample was PBMCs from blood, taken roughly 46 days after vaccination. These receptors were collected from a man in his fifties who received an inactivated influenza vaccine. Each CDR3 is given with its conserved first and last residue. Clone size appears in some rows only: once, few, many, or a class for an expanded clone.

>few|TRBJ2-7|15|TRBV12-3/TRBV12-4
CASSRTATNSYEQYF
>few|TRBJ1-5|15|TRBV4-2
CASSQDGYSNQPQHF
>-|TRBJ1-5|12|TRBV28
CASSSRARPQHF
>-|TRBJ1-1|15|TRBV6-5
CASSYSYQSARVAFF
>many|TRBJ2-7|13|TRBV20-1
CSAGGQLTYEQYF
>few|TRBJ2-1|16|TRBV14
CASSRESGSWSDEQFF
>-|TRBJ2-2|14|TRBV4-2
CASSQERYTGELFF
>-|TRBJ2-4|15|TRBV2
CASSEVALAKNIQYF
>many|TRBJ2-1|12|TRBV11-2
CASSTGLAEQFF
>few|TRBJ2-7|14|TRBV6-2/TRBV6-3
CATHKPGLLYEQYF
>-|TRBJ2-5|13|TRBV10-3
CAISLTRGETQYF
>-|TRBJ2-7|15|TRBV12-3/TRBV12-4
CASSSSLEGKDEQYF
>many|TRBJ1-1|14|TRBV13
CASSFWGLNTEAFF
>few|TRBJ2-1|16|TRBV27
CASSLNRGQGRGEQFF
>many|TRBJ2-7|14|TRBV29-1
CSVEGSGQIYEQYF
>-|TRBJ2-7|14|TRBV5-1
CASSLGGFGYEQYF
>few|TRBJ2-1|14|TRBV29-1
CSASGTSGINEQFF
>many|TRBJ2-3|15|TRBV6-1
CASRQGSSGTDTQYF
>few|TRBJ1-3|15|TRBV12-3/TRBV12-4
CASSLAGKSGNTIYF
>-|TRBJ1-5|15|TRBV7-2
CASSPGVWDNQPQHF
>many|TRBJ2-1|17|TRBV7-2
CASSGGRTLPAYNEQFF
>few|TRBJ2-3|16|TRBV5-6
CASSFPQGPNGDTQYF
>few|TRBJ1-2|14|TRBV28
CASSEGRAEWGYTF
>many|TRBJ2-5|14|TRBV11-2
CASSLIQGEETQYF
>-|TRBJ2-7|13|TRBV18
CASSSTGRYEQYF
>few|TRBJ2-7|14|TRBV20-1
CSASPGQVAREQYF
>many|TRBJ1-4|16|TRBV12-3/TRBV12-4
CASSLSGARGNEKLFF
>few|TRBJ2-1|16|TRBV28
CASSPSPSGGNNEQFF
>few|TRBJ1-1|14|TRBV14
CASSQDKRRVRAFF
>-|TRBJ2-2|15|TRBV4-2
CASRTGGDNTGELFF
>few|TRBJ1-4|14|TRBV11-2
CASSFAGRRPKLFF
>few|TRBJ1-1|12|TRBV20-1
CSARETWTEAFF
>few|TRBJ2-1|17|TRBV12-2
CASRLELAGGKKNEQFF
>few|TRBJ1-1|13|TRBV7-7
CASSLGPGAEAFF
>many|TRBJ2-2|16|TRBV27
CASSLRGRVGTGELFF
>-|TRBJ2-1|12|TRBV4-3
CASSHADNEQFF
>-|TRBJ2-1|13|TRBV7-2
CASSVNRDSVQFF
>-|TRBJ2-7|12|TRBV5-1
CASSWQGNEQYF
>many|TRBJ2-1|15|TRBV9
CASSVVAGAVNEQFF
>many|TRBJ2-1|16|TRBV28
CASSMTSGRAYERGFF
>few|TRBJ2-7|14|TRBV29-1
CSVDGSGGSYEQYF
>-|TRBJ2-2|13|TRBV5-5
CASSETRHGELFF
>many|TRBJ2-7|13|TRBV12-3/TRBV12-4
CASSFERAYEQYF
>few|TRBJ2-2|15|TRBV6-2/TRBV6-3
CASSRQREELGELFF
>-|TRBJ2-7|15|TRBV9
CASSVRTGIGYEQYF